These 22 T cell receptor beta chains came from one sample sequenced in a study of T cells in Graves' hyperthyroidism and ophthalmopathy. Template material for amplifying TCR beta CDR3 regions consisted of RNA transcripts. The HTBI set primed first-round TCR CDR3 RT-PCR. In TCRdb, the multiplex PCR reads were re-called with MiXCR into one record per CDR3 protein. The sample consists of approximately 200,000 distinct CDR3 sequences, about 18% of them appearing once. The specimen was blood. These receptors came from a man aged 40-49 years with Graves' hyperthyroidism.

This clonotype was observed at least ten times. V usage is TRBV12-3 or TRBV12-4 and J usage is TRBJ2-1, with a possible D match to TRBD2 (6 bases). CDR3 size: 14 residues. V dropped 5 bases and J dropped 6 bases, with 14 bases sitting between them. CDR3 bases: TGTGCCAGCAGTCCTCGGACGGGGGTCAATGAGCAGTTCTTC. Its translation: CASSPRTGVNEQFF.

The chain joins TRBV15 to TRBJ1-2; D not resolved. Germline assignment: CDR1 LNHNV and CDR2 YYDKDF (reference sequence). This CDR3 is 13 amino acids long. V was cut by 1 base and J by 3 bases, with 6 bases left in between. As DNA, the CDR3 is TGTGCCACCAGCAGAGGACTGTACTATGGCTACACCTTC. It translates to CATSRGLYYGYTF.

This clonotype was observed at least ten times. The chain links TRBV9 to TRBJ1-1; weak D call: TRBD1 (5 bases). CDR3 length equals 15 residues. Trimming took 0 bases from V and 0 from J, leaving 9 bases between them. CDR1 is SGDLS, CDR2 YYNGEE, per germline. The CDR3, as DNA: TGTGCCAGCAGCGTAGGAGGAGGGGTGAACACTGAAGCTTTCTTT. Protein product: CASSVGGGVNTEAFF.

The chain uses TRBV4-3 and TRBJ1-5; 9 bases are shared with TRBD1. The CDR3 runs to 13 residues. CDR1 is LGHNA and CDR2 is YSLEER in the germline V gene. V gave up 8 bases and J gave up 6 bases; unmatched junction bases: 5. The chain's CDR3 is CASGPDRGQPQHF. The CDR3 region has the DNA TGCGCCAGCGGCCCGGACAGGGGTCAGCCCCAGCATTTT.

The chain recombines TRBV11-2 with TRBJ1-2; 7 nucleotides agree with TRBD1. V shed 0 bases and J 8 bases; nucleotides not matched to a gene: 6. Germline V gene sequence: CDR1 SGHAT, CDR2 FQNNGV. CDR3 length equals 14 residues. CDR3 sequence reads: CASSLDQGGRGYTF. The CDR3 DNA sequence: TGTGCCAGCAGCTTAGATCAGGGGGGACGCGGCTACACCTTC.

V and J are TRBV4-3 and TRBJ1-2; the D is unclear. The CDR3 is 14 amino acids. The V end was cut by 3 bases, the J end by 6 bases, with 14 bases between. CDR1 is LGHNA and CDR2 is YSLEER in the germline V gene. The CDR3 bases are TGCGCCAGCAGCCAGGTGGACTTTTCGCATGGCTACACCTTC. This gives the protein CASSQVDFSHGYTF.

This clonotype was counted at least ten times. The rearrangement links TRBV7-6 to TRBJ2-7; 10 bases are shared with TRBD1. Germline V gene data show CDR1 as SGHVS and CDR2 as FNYEAQ. CDR3 length: 15 residues. After removal of 3 bases from V and 6 bases from J, the junction contained 8 bases not matched to a gene. CDR3 nucleotide sequence: TGTGCCAGCAGCTTGACCGGGACAGGGGTAATCGAGCAGTACTTC. Translated, it gives CASSLTGTGVIEQYF.

This clonotype has more than one count but fewer than ten. Written as DNA, the CDR3 is TGCGCCAGCAGCCAAACGTCGTCCCCTAATGAGCAGTTCTTC. Translating gives CASSQTSSPNEQFF. The V and J genes are TRBV4-1 and TRBJ2-1; D not resolved. The CDR3 has 14 amino acids. With 2 bases removed from V and 7 bases from J, the gap between germline ends came to 12 bases. CDR1 MGHRA and CDR2 YSYEKL come from the germline V gene.

The chain combines TRBV5-4 with TRBJ2-1, with 9 bases aligning to TRBD2. Trimming cost V 4 bases and J 4 bases; bases outside gene matches: 6. The germline V gene encodes CDR1 SGHNT and CDR2 YYREEE (reference sequence). There are 15 residues in the CDR3. CDR3 coding DNA: TGTGCCAGCAGCCCGACTAGCGGACATTACAATGAGCAGTTCTTC. This translates into CASSPTSGHYNEQFF.

This clonotype came up many times. The chain is built from TRBV27 and TRBJ1-4; no clear D. Germline V gene data show CDR1 as MNHEY and CDR2 as SMNVEV (reference sequence). There are 14 residues in the CDR3. V was pared by 5 bases and J by 8 bases, with 15 bases between. The DNA for the CDR3 is TGTGCCAGCAGTGCCGTCGGCCGAGGGGAAAAACTGTTTTTT. It is translated as CASSAVGRGEKLFF.

The table lists this clonotype with a few counts. The chain links TRBV20-1 to TRBJ1-5; D gene ambiguous. V dropped 6 bases and J dropped 0 bases, with 12 bases sitting between them. This CDR3 has 14 amino acids. Germline lookup yields CDR1 DFQATT and CDR2 SNEGSKA (reference sequence). The CDR3 DNA sequence: TGCAGTGCAAACGGGCAATATAGCAATCAGCCCCAGCATTTT. Translating gives CSANGQYSNQPQHF.

This clonotype occurred a few times. The chain combines TRBV11-2 with TRBJ2-4; 9 nucleotides agree with TRBD2. Germline V gene sequence: CDR1 SGHAT, CDR2 FQNNGV. The ends lost 7 bases at V and 9 bases at J; junction bases unmatched: 16. The CDR3 covers 16 residues. The chain's CDR3 is CASTPSSGASGGIQYF. For the CDR3, the DNA is TGTGCCAGCACCCCCTCTAGCGGGGCGTCCGGGGGCATTCAGTACTTC.

In this sample, this clonotype turned up many times. The chain employs TRBV28 and TRBJ1-1; 7 bases are shared with TRBD1. Germline V gene lookup returns CDR1 MDHEN and CDR2 SYDVKM. This CDR3 has 13 amino acids. V was clipped by 6 bases and J by 8 bases; unmatched bases: 9. CDR3 loop: CASRAEGTDEAFF. The CDR3 coding sequence is TGTGCCAGCAGAGCCGAGGGGACAGACGAAGCTTTCTTT.

This rearrangement joins TRBV7-2 to TRBJ2-5, with TRBD1 matching over 8 bases. Losses at the gene ends were 5 bases for V and 3 bases for J; bases not matched to a gene: 14. Germline V gene sequence: CDR1 SGHTA, CDR2 FQGNSA. The CDR3 spans 17 residues. The CDR3, as DNA: TGTGCCAGCAGCGACCTGATAAGTCAACAGGGGGAAGAGACCCAGTACTTC. This gives the protein CASSDLISQQGEETQYF.

This clonotype was observed at least ten times. The chain links TRBV7-9 to TRBJ1-4; D remains unclear. CDR3 length equals 16 residues. The V and J ends lost 4 bases and 2 bases respectively, with 14 bases between them. CDR1 SEHNR and CDR2 FQNEAQ come from the germline V gene (reference sequence). The CDR3 bases are TGTGCCAGCAGCTCTTCCCTTCCGAGTACTAATGAAAAACTGTTTTTT. Translation gives CASSSSLPSTNEKLFF.

Many counts were recorded for this clonotype. V is TRBV30 and J is TRBJ2-3; 10 bases line up with TRBD2. The trim removed 2 bases at V and 4 bases at J, leaving 3 bases unmatched. The CDR3 extends over 14 amino acids. The germline CDR1 and CDR2 sequences are GTSNPN and SVGIG (reference sequence). The CDR3 DNA follows: TGTGCCTGGAGTACTAGCGGGGTCCCAGATACGCAGTATTTT. This codes for CAWSTSGVPDTQYF.

As for this clonotype: A junction end diverges from the germline sequence, so it may reflect a read error. V gene TRBV5-1 combines with J gene TRBJ2-7; TRBD1 matches at 11 bases. The CDR3 loop spans 17 amino acids. The germline V gene encodes CDR1 SGHRS and CDR2 YFSETQ. The chain's CDR3 is CASSQSPQGQGAYEQYF. For the CDR3, the DNA is TGTGCCAGCAGCCAGAGCCCCCAGGGACAGGGGGCCTACGAGCAGTACTTC.

Ten or more counts support this clonotype. V gene TRBV11-2 combines with J gene TRBJ2-7; 7 nucleotides match TRBD1. Trimming at V came to 1 base and at J to 2 bases, leaving 5 bases not matched to a gene. Per the germline V gene, CDR1 is SGHAT and CDR2 is FQNNGV. The CDR3 spans 15 residues. This CDR3 reads CASSLVRGSTYEQYF. CDR3 DNA: TGTGCCAGCAGCTTAGTCAGGGGGTCGACCTACGAGCAGTACTTC. Looking up the rest from reference TRBV11-2 and TRBJ2-7 gives the full variable domain: EAGVAQSPRYKIIEKRQSVAFWCNPISGHATLYWYQQILGQGPKLLIQFQNNGVVDDSQLPKDRFSAERLKGVDSTLKIQPAKLEDSAVYLCASSLVRGSTYEQYFGPGTRLTVT.

This clonotype was picked up a small number of times. The rearrangement joins TRBV27 to TRBJ1-6; D ambiguous. Trimming left V 2 bases short and J 6 bases short, with 8 bases between. The germline V gene encodes CDR1 MNHEY and CDR2 SMNVEV (reference sequence). The CDR3 totals 14 residues. The CDR3 spells CASSLALPNSPLHF. Here the CDR3 DNA reads TGTGCCAGCAGTTTAGCACTGCCTAATTCACCCCTCCACTTT.

This clonotype showed up many times. The J gene is TRBJ1-5, the V gene TRBV20-1; possible D gene TRBD1, 6 bases. Germline V lookup: CDR1 DFQATT, CDR2 SNEGSKA (reference sequence). There are 15 residues in the CDR3. The V gene lost 1 base and the J gene lost 7 bases, with 17 bases spanning the gap. The CDR3 loop reads CSARVGGPGGQPQHF. In DNA, the CDR3 is TGCAGTGCTAGAGTCGGGGGGCCGGGGGGACAGCCCCAGCATTTT.

This clonotype was detected a few times. V is TRBV7-3 and J is TRBJ1-5; D not resolved. V was pared by 11 bases and J by 6 bases, with 17 bases between. Germline CDR1 reads SGHTA; CDR2 reads FQGTGA. This CDR3 contains 13 residues. This chain's CDR3 is CARWEGVVQPQHF. CDR3 nucleotide sequence: TGTGCCCGCTGGGAGGGTGTCGTTCAGCCCCAGCATTTT.

J is TRBJ2-3 and V is TRBV27; 13 bases are shared with TRBD2. From germline, CDR1 is MNHEY and CDR2 SMNVEV (reference sequence). The CDR3 is 17 residues long. Unmatched junction bases numbered 14, after V lost 3 bases and J lost 11 bases. The CDR3 protein is CASSFSGTSGVGRVQYF. The CDR3 coding sequence is TGTGCCAGCAGTTTCTCTGGGACTAGCGGGGTGGGGCGGGTGCAGTATTTT.